This entry lists 11 T cell receptor beta chains sequenced from one sample in a study of blood T cells in healthy people across ages. Combining a sample-barcoded 5' primer with a J-beta primer mix, a second PCR ran for about 6 to 11 cycles. TCRdb re-called the 5' RACE reads with MiXCR, one entry per CDR3 protein. The table includes roughly 500,000 distinct CDR3 sequences, 27% detected once. Sequencing was done on a sample of blood. Source of these receptors: a woman aged 70 to 79 in good health.

This clonotype turned up a few times. The V and J genes are TRBV20-1 and TRBJ2-4, with 13 bases lining up with TRBD2. V was clipped by 3 bases and J by 0 bases; unmatched bases: 5. This CDR3 spans 17 amino acids. Per germline, CDR1 DFQATT and CDR2 SNEGSKA (reference sequence). The CDR3, as DNA: TGCAGTGCTAGCGAACTAGCGGGGGGGATAGCCAAAAACATTCAGTACTTC. It translates to CSASELAGGIAKNIQYF.

CDR3 bases: TGCGCCAGCAGCCTCTTACCGGGGGAACAAGAGACCCAGTACTTC. It codes for CASSLLPGEQETQYF. The V gene is TRBV5-1, the J gene TRBJ2-5, with D maybe TRBD2 (6 bases). Trimming removed 4 bases at V and 2 bases at J, with 15 bases between. CDR3 length: 15 amino acids. Per the germline V gene, CDR1 is SGHRS and CDR2 is YFSETQ. The full variable domain, with the rest looked up from reference TRBV5-1 and TRBJ2-5, is KAGVTQTPRYLIKTRGQQVTLSCSPISGHRSVSWYQQTPGQGLQFLFEYFSETQRNKGNFPGRFSGRQFSNSRSEMNVSTLELGDSALYLCASSLLPGEQETQYFGPGTRLLVL.

V is TRBV6-5 and J is TRBJ1-3; D unclear. CDR3 size: 11 residues. V was trimmed by 8 bases and J by 1 base, leaving 3 bases between them. Germline V CDR1 and CDR2: MNHEY, SVGAGI. CDR3 amino acids: CASRSGNTIYF. DNA for the CDR3: TGTGCCAGCCGGTCTGGAAACACCATATATTTT.

The rearrangement uses TRBV6-5 and TRBJ2-1; 9 bases agree with TRBD2. This CDR3 has 16 residues. Trimming at V came to 7 bases and at J to 2 bases, leaving 9 bases not matched to a gene. Looked up from germline, CDR1 is MNHEY and CDR2 is SVGAGI. The chain's CDR3 is CASTNGGGVTYNEQFF. The DNA of the CDR3 is TGTGCCAGCACCAATGGCGGGGGGGTAACCTACAATGAGCAGTTCTTC.

With respect to this clonotype: The junction departs from the called germline gene at one end, perhaps through a read error. The chain has TRBV6-5 and TRBJ2-5; 8 nucleotides agree with TRBD2. The CDR3 sequence is 12 residues long. Germline CDR1 is MNHEY and CDR2 is SVGAGI. CDR3 protein: CASSYSSGTPNF. In DNA, the CDR3 is TGTGCCAGCAGTTACTCTAGCGGGACCCCAAACTTC.

The chain links TRBV5-5 to TRBJ2-1; D gene unclear. Per germline, CDR1 SGHKS and CDR2 YYEKEE (reference sequence). The CDR3 has 15 amino acids. V lost 3 bases and J 2 bases, leaving 12 bases between the germline ends. The CDR3 loop reads CASSYRLSPYNEQFF. DNA of the CDR3: TGTGCCAGCAGCTACCGTCTCTCGCCCTACAATGAGCAGTTCTTC.

This sequence joins TRBV9 and TRBJ2-2, with TRBD1 as a possible D gene (5 bases). Trimming took 4 bases from V and 6 from J, leaving 16 bases between them. This CDR3 contains 15 residues. Germline V gene lookup returns CDR1 SGDLS and CDR2 YYNGEE. CDR3 region: CASSIWTTAPGELFF. The CDR3 region has the DNA TGTGCCAGCAGCATATGGACAACCGCACCCGGGGAGCTGTTTTTT.

CDR3 region: CSVFGNYGYTF. Written as DNA, the CDR3 is TGCAGCGTTTTTGGTAACTATGGCTACACCTTC. The chain recombines TRBV29-1 with TRBJ1-2; no definite D call. V was pared by 5 bases and J by 1 base, with 5 bases between. Germline values: CDR1 SQVTM, CDR2 ANQGSEA. This CDR3 region has 11 residues.

This rearrangement joins TRBV4-3 to TRBJ2-5; possible D gene TRBD1, 6 bases. Trimming left V 0 bases short and J 5 bases short, with 10 bases between. Germline V gives CDR1 LGHNA, CDR2 YSLEER. CDR3 size: 14 residues. The CDR3 protein is CASSQDQGRETQYF. The DNA of the CDR3 is TGCGCCAGCAGCCAAGATCAGGGGCGGGAGACCCAGTACTTC.

The chain employs TRBV29-1 and TRBJ2-4; 9 bases align to TRBD1. CDR1 SQVTM and CDR2 ANQGSEA come from the germline V gene. This CDR3 contains 16 residues. V shed 6 bases and J 5 bases; nucleotides not matched to a gene: 14. DNA of the CDR3: TGCAGCGTCCAACCAGGAGACAGGGGGATTGAAAACATTCAGTACTTC. Its translation: CSVQPGDRGIENIQYF.

CDR3 bases: TGTGCCAGCAGCCCCGGGACTAGCGGGGGGAACCAGTACTTC. Its protein product is CASSPGTSGGNQYF. The chain uses TRBV7-9 and TRBJ2-5; 15 nucleotides line up with TRBD2. CDR3 size: 14 residues. Germline-derived CDR1 and CDR2 are SEHNR and FQNEAQ (reference sequence). Losses at the gene ends were 5 bases for V and 10 bases for J; bases not matched to a gene: 5.